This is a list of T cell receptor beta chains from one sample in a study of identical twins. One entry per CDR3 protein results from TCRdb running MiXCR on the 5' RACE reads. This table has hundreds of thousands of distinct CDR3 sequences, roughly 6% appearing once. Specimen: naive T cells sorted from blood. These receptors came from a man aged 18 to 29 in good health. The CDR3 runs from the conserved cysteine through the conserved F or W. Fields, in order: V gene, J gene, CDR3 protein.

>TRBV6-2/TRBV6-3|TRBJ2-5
CASSYSRVEETQYF
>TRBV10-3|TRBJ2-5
CAISGRIAGGFQETQYF
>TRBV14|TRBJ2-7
CASSQELGRYEQYF
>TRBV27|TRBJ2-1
CASSFVNEQFF
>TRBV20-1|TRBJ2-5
CSASGTVYQETQYF
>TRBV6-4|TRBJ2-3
CASSDKGARSFDTQYF
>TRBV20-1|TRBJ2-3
CSARELGTRTDTQYF
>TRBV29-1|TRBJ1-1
CSVDRRLNTEAFF
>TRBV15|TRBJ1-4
CATSRDGGGNEKLFF
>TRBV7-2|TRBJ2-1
CASSSPGLSYNEQFF
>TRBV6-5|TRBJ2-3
CASSYSTYFPTDTQYF
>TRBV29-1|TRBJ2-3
CSVQAGRQYGTDTQYF
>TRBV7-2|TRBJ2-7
CASSLEGTTPYEQYF
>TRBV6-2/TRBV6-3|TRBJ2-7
CASTSGTQDRFSYEQYF
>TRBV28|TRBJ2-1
CASITGSSYNEQFF
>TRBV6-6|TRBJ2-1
CASMVSVVGEQFF
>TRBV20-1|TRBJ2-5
CGIPWASGFVETQYF
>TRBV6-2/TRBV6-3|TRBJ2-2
CASSYSQGHTGELFF
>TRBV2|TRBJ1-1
CASSDVGYRGTEAFF
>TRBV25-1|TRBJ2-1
CASSESVRGADNEQFF
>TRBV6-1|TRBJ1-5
CASSTGEYNQPQHF
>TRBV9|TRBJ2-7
CASSVGSGSPYEQYF
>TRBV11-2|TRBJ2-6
CASSLGTGLAAHSGANVLTF
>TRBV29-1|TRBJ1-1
CSVDSMDREPMNTEAFF
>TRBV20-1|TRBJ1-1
CSARDAQAGLAFF
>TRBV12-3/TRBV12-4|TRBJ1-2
CASSLVFGYGYTF
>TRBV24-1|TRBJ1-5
CATSDLRSNQPQHF
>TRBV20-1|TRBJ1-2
CSGEQRGANYGYTF
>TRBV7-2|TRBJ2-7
CASSTGAGHYEQYF
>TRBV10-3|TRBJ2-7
CAISGGLAGAGEQYF
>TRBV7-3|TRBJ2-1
CASSLTRGVAGNEQFF
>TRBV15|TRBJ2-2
CATSRETGELFF
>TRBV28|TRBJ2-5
CASSLTGGPGETQYF
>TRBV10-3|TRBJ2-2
CAIRAQGTGELFF
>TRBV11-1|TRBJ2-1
CASTHSYNEQFF
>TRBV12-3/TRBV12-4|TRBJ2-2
CASSLGAGGELFF
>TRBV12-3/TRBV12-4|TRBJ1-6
CASSDPGQPNSPLHF
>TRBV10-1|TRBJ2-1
CASSEEGGQDEQFF
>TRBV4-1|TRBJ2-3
CASSQDNSAGGRGFSHTDTQYF
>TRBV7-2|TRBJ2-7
CASSLEKTLTYEQYF
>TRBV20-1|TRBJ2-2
CSAREPGTGGTGELFF
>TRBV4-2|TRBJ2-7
CASSLKGGQERYF